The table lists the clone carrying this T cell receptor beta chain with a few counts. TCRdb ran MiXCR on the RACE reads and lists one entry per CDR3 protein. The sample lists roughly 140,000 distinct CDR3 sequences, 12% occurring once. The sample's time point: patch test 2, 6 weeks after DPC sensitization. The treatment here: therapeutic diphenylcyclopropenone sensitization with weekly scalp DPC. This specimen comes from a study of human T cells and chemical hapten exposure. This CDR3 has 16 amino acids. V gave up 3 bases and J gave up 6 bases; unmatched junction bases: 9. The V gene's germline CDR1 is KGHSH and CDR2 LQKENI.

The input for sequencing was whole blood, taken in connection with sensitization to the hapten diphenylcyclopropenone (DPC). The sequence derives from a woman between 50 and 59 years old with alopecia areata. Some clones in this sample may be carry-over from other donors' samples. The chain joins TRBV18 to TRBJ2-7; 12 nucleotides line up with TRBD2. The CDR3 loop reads CASSPSLAGGGAEQYF. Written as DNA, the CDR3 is TGTGCCAGCTCACCTTCACTAGCGGGAGGAGGAGCCGAGCAGTACTTC.